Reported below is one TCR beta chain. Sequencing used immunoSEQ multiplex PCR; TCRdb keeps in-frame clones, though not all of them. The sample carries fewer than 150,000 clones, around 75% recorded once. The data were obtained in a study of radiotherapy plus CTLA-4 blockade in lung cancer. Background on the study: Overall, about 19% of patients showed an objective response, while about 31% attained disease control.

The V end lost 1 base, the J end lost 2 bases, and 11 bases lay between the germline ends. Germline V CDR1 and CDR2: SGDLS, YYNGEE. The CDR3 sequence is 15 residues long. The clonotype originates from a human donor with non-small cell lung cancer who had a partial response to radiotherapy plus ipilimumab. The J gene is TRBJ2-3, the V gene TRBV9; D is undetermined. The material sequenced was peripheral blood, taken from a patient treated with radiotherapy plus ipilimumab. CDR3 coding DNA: TGTGCCAGCAGCGTAAGCACCCATGACACAGATACGCAGTATTTT. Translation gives CASSVSTHDTDTQYF.